This T cell receptor (beta chain) was found in a study of blood T cell repertoires in COVID-19. Study overall: Material from acute and convalescent COVID-19 was sourced from the United States, Italy and Spain. Sources were T cells, B-cell-depleted T cells, or PBMCs; the material itself was cDNA or gDNA.

Per the original methods: Amplification from reference gene primers served as the basis for estimated nucleated cell counts. Using immunoSEQ multiplex PCR, the repertoire was profiled, and TCRdb retains in-frame clones only, with some absent. D and trimming were read from the DNA, whereas the V and J calls and clone size are those reported in that table. The data hold about 200,000 clones, with approximately 90% observed a single time. CDR3 length: 14 residues. Trimming cost V 4 bases and J 3 bases, with 13 bases left between them. CDR1 SGHVS and CDR2 FNYEAQ come from the germline V gene. Recruited during active infection, patients (from Seattle) were subsequently followed longitudinally.

This chain links TRBV7-6 with TRBJ2-7; possible D gene TRBD1, 6 bases. Sequencing used peripheral blood. The origin of this receptor is a man aged 50 to 60 with COVID-19, enrolled during active disease. The CDR3 loop reads CASSYTGQIYEQYF. The CDR3 nucleotides are TGTGCCAGCAGCTACACGGGACAAATCTACGAGCAGTACTTC.